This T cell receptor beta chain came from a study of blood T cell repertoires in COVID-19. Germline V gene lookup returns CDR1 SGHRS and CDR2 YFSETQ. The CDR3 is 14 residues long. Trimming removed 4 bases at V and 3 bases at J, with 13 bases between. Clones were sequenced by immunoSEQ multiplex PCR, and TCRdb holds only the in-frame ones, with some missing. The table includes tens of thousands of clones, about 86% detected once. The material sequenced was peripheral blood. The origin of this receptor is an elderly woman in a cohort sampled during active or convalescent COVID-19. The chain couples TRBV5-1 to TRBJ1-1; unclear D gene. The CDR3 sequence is CASSLYYLDTEAFF. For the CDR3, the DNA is TGCGCCAGCAGCCTTTACTACCTCGACACTGAAGCTTTCTTT.